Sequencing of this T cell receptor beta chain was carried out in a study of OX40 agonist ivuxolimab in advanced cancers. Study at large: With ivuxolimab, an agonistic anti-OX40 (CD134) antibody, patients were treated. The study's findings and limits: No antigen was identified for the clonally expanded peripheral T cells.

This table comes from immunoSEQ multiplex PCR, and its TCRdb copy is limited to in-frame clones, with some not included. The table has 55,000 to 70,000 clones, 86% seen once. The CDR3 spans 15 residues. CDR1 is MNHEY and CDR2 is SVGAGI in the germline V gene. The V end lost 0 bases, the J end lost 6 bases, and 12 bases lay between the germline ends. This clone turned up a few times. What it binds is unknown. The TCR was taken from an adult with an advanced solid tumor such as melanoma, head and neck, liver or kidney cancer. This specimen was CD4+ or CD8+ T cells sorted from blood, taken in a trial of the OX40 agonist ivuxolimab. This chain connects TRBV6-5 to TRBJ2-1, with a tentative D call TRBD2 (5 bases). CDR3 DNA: TGTGCCAGCAGTTACTCCTGGGAGTTAAGCAATGAGCAGTTCTTC. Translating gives CASSYSWELSNEQFF.